These 18 T cell receptor beta chains came from one sample sequenced in a study of blood T cells in healthy people across ages. A J-beta primer mix and a sample-barcoded 5' primer were used in a second PCR of roughly 6 to 11 cycles. TCRdb re-called the 5' RACE reads through MiXCR, storing one row per CDR3 protein. The sample includes some 850,000 distinct CDR3 sequences, more than 25% of them seen just once. The same sample was also used in a study of T cells of mothers and their children.

The material sequenced was blood. These receptors originate from a boy between 10 and 17 years old in good health.

The gene calls are TRBV7-8 and TRBJ2-3; D remains unclear. CDR1 SGHVS and CDR2 FQNEAQ come from the germline V gene. CDR3 length: 14 amino acids. Between the trimmed V and J ends, which lost 1 base and 4 bases, there was a span of 9 bases. CDR3 protein: CASSLVAPPDTQYF. Written as DNA, the CDR3 is TGTGCCAGCAGCTTAGTAGCACCGCCAGATACGCAGTATTTT.

In this sample, this clonotype turned up a few times. This chain links TRBV7-6 with TRBJ1-1, with D uncertain. The V end lost 0 bases, the J end lost 0 bases, and 17 bases lay between the germline ends. Germline V gene lookup returns CDR1 SGHVS and CDR2 FNYEAQ. The CDR3 loop spans 18 amino acids. This CDR3 reads CASSLAVPAGLMNTEAFF. The CDR3 DNA reads TGTGCCAGCAGCTTAGCGGTCCCCGCGGGCCTCATGAACACTGAAGCTTTCTTT.

Only a few counts were recorded for this clonotype. The genes are TRBV27 and TRBJ2-3; no definite D call. V lost 2 bases and J 6 bases, leaving 12 bases between the germline ends. The CDR3 has 14 amino acids. Germline assignment: CDR1 MNHEY and CDR2 SMNVEV (reference sequence). The CDR3 DNA is TGTGCCAGCAGTTTACGGAGTAGCTACGATACGCAGTATTTT. As protein: CASSLRSSYDTQYF.

The chain couples TRBV4-1 to TRBJ1-4; 8 positions agree with TRBD1. The junction had 4 bases not matched to a gene; V was cut back by 0 bases and J by 7 bases. The CDR3 contains 15 residues. Looked up from germline, CDR1 is MGHRA and CDR2 is YSYEKL. CDR3 residues: CASSQEGTGPEKLFF. The CDR3 bases are TGCGCCAGCAGCCAAGAAGGGACAGGTCCTGAAAAACTGTTTTTT.

This chain links TRBV20-1 with TRBJ2-1; D gene uncertain. Germline V CDR1 and CDR2: DFQATT, SNEGSKA (reference sequence). V lost 0 bases and J lost 5, with 17 bases in between. This CDR3 is 16 amino acids long. CDR3 in DNA: TGCAGTGCTAGAGACCTACAGCGTGACGGAAACAATGAGCAGTTCTTC. Its protein is CSARDLQRDGNNEQFF.

This clonotype was detected a few times. The genes are TRBV2 and TRBJ2-2; D is undetermined. The V end was cut by 7 bases, the J end by 5 bases, with 20 bases between. Germline CDR1 and CDR2: SNHLY and FYNNEI. CDR3 size: 16 residues. Written as DNA, the CDR3 is TGTGCCAGCACCTGGAGTCTAGAATATAATACCGGGGAGCTGTTTTTT. Protein sequence: CASTWSLEYNTGELFF.

The chain employs TRBV11-2 and TRBJ2-1, with a weak D call TRBD1 (5 bases). Germline V gene lookup returns CDR1 SGHAT and CDR2 FQNNGV. V dropped 1 base and J dropped 8 bases, with 15 bases sitting between them. This CDR3 is 15 amino acids long. The CDR3 spells CASSLGTGYSDEQFF. CDR3 bases: TGTGCCAGCAGCTTAGGAACAGGATATTCCGATGAGCAGTTCTTC.

J is TRBJ1-2 and V is TRBV9; 8 bases agree with TRBD1. With V trimmed by 0 bases and J by 3 bases, 4 bases remained unmatched. Looked up from germline, CDR1 is SGDLS and CDR2 is YYNGEE. The CDR3 extends over 15 amino acids. The CDR3 spells CASSVGTGWDYGYTF. In DNA form, the CDR3 reads TGTGCCAGCAGCGTAGGGACAGGGTGGGACTATGGCTACACCTTC. Full variable domain (outside the CDR3, taken from reference TRBV9 and TRBJ1-2): DSGVTQTPKHLITATGQRVTLRCSPRSGDLSVYWYQQSLDQGLQFLIQYYNGEERAKGNILERFSAQQFPDLHSELNLSSLELGDSALYFCASSVGTGWDYGYTFGSGTRLTVV.

The rearrangement links TRBV12-3 or TRBV12-4 to TRBJ2-1; D perhaps matches TRBD2 (6 bases). The ends were cut back, 6 bases at V and 15 bases at J, with 39 bases in the middle. CDR3 size: 19 residues. The CDR3 loop reads CASSPASIPRRGGAHGWFF. The CDR3 region has the DNA TGTGCCAGCAGCCCTGCATCCATCCCCAGAAGAGGAGGGGCCCACGGTTGGTTCTTC.

This clonotype was seen only a few times. The rearrangement links TRBV28 to TRBJ2-3, with D unresolved. There are 12 residues in the CDR3. Trimming cost V 7 bases and J 2 bases, with 7 bases left between them. CDR1 and CDR2 (germline): MDHEN, SYDVKM. Here the CDR3 reads CASTSTTDTQYF. The DNA for the CDR3 is TGTGCCAGCACCTCCACCACAGATACGCAGTATTTT.

The V and J genes are TRBV20-1 and TRBJ1-1; TRBD1 is a possible D gene (5 bases). The CDR3 covers 13 residues. Trimming took off 6 bases at V and 2 bases at J, with 13 bases between the two ends. From germline, CDR1 is DFQATT and CDR2 SNEGSKA (reference sequence). CDR3 sequence: CSARPRGNTEAFF. The CDR3 DNA reads as TGCAGTGCCCGACCAAGGGGAAACACTGAAGCTTTCTTT.

V and J are TRBV2 and TRBJ1-2, with 8 bases fitting TRBD1. The CDR3 length is 13 residues. Trimming removed 8 bases from V and 6 bases from J; junction bases left unmatched: 8. Germline loops: CDR1 SNHLY, CDR2 FYNNEI. CDR3 region: CASGGQGANGYTF. The CDR3, as DNA: TGTGCCAGCGGCGGGCAGGGGGCAAATGGCTACACCTTC.

The J gene is TRBJ1-2, the V gene TRBV6-6; D is unclear. Germline V lookup: CDR1 MNHNY, CDR2 SVGAGI (reference sequence). The CDR3 has 14 residues. V lost 4 bases, J lost 0 bases, and 9 bases lay in between. CDR3 coding DNA: TGTGCCAGCAGTTCCGCGGACGCTAACTATGGCTACACCTTC. It codes for CASSSADANYGYTF.

The genes are TRBV20-1 and TRBJ2-1; 8 nucleotides agree with TRBD2. J lost 0 bases, V lost 2 bases, and 3 bases had no gene match. Per germline, CDR1 DFQATT and CDR2 SNEGSKA (reference sequence). The CDR3 spans 15 residues. This CDR3 reads CSARPRGGSYNEQFF. For the CDR3, the DNA is TGCAGTGCTAGACCCCGGGGGGGCTCCTACAATGAGCAGTTCTTC.

DNA for the CDR3: TGCAGCGTCACTTCCAGGGTTGGCTACGAGCAGTACTTC. This codes for CSVTSRVGYEQYF. The chain combines TRBV29-1 with TRBJ2-7; D may be TRBD1 (5 bases). The germline V gene encodes CDR1 SQVTM and CDR2 ANQGSEA. Deletions cut 6 bases from V and 3 bases from J, with 15 bases between. The CDR3 is 13 residues long.

The chain is built from TRBV20-1 and TRBJ1-2; a possible D gene is TRBD1 (6 bases). The ends were cut back, 0 bases at V and 4 bases at J, with 12 bases in the middle. This CDR3 has 14 amino acids. Germline values: CDR1 DFQATT, CDR2 SNEGSKA (reference sequence). The CDR3 protein is CSARDPDSVYGYTF. As DNA, the CDR3 is TGCAGTGCTAGAGATCCGGACAGCGTCTATGGCTACACCTTC.

V usage is TRBV12-3 or TRBV12-4 and J usage is TRBJ2-5; possible D gene TRBD1, 6 bases. The J call may be wrong; the DNA end is better matched by TRBJ2-1. This CDR3 contains 17 residues. CDR3 DNA sequence: TGTGCCAGCAGTAGCGCCGGGACACCGCGACGCTACAATGAGCAGTTCTTC. Translated: CASSSAGTPRRYNEQFF.

The V and J genes are TRBV6-2 or TRBV6-3 and TRBJ2-3, with TRBD1 matching 9 bases. Trimming cost V 2 bases and J 6 bases; bases outside gene matches: 12. The CDR3 totals 17 residues. CDR1 MNHEY and CDR2 SVGEGT come from the germline V gene. CDR3 in amino acids: CASSYAGQGEDRDTQYF. DNA of the CDR3: TGTGCCAGCAGTTACGCGGGACAGGGTGAGGATCGGGATACGCAGTATTTT.